This T cell receptor (beta chain) was profiled in a study of cytomegalovirus exposure and HLA in healthy donors. Study findings and constraints: Among the sequence variants, a highly shared cluster was likely an artifact of sequencing. The dataset shows that most TCR sequences were rare, while some public TCRs occurred in many donors. The study listed 164 cytomegalovirus-associated TCR beta chains.

Remarks on this clone: Its antigen is not known.

Germline V CDR1 and CDR2: MDHEN, SYDVKM. The CDR3 is made up of 18 amino acids. Trimming at V came to 6 bases and at J to 2 bases, leaving 15 bases not matched to a gene. Both 60 Vbeta primers and 13 Jbeta primers went into the PCR. Assay used: immunoSEQ multiplex PCR; TCRdb lists only in-frame clones, some missing. The sample's table shows about 52,000 clones. The J gene is TRBJ2-3, the V gene TRBV28; 9 bases align to TRBD2. This TCR derives from a woman aged 55-70 years in good health and CMV-seropositive. The source material was PBMCs. The CDR3 region is CASSTAFSVAGDTDTQYF. CDR3 nucleotide sequence: TGTGCCAGCAGCACTGCCTTTTCGGTAGCGGGGGACACAGATACGCAGTATTTT.